This T cell receptor (beta chain) was recovered during a study of OX40 agonist ivuxolimab in advanced cancers. Systemic immunosuppression or autoimmune disease history was grounds to exclude patients. Regarding this clone: What it binds is unknown.

V was clipped by 2 bases and J by 2 bases, with 15 bases between them. The CDR3 loop spans 16 amino acids. CDR1 is SNHLY, CDR2 FYNNEI, per germline. The method was immunoSEQ multiplex PCR; TCRdb's version includes in-frame clones alone and lacks a portion of them. The repertoire has approximately 120,000 clones, 80% to 95% of them found once; the top ten carry around 0.81%. Notes on the study in general: The study found that CD8+ T cells averaged more expanded clones than CD4+.

The chain recombines TRBV2 with TRBJ2-5, with a weak D call TRBD2 (6 bases). The material sequenced was CD4+ or CD8+ T cells sorted from blood, taken in a trial of the OX40 agonist ivuxolimab. The TCR originated in an adult with an advanced solid tumor such as melanoma, head and neck, liver or kidney cancer. The CDR3 coding sequence is TGTGCCAGCAGTGAACGGGGCGGGGTGGGGCAAGAGACCCAGTACTTC. Its protein product is CASSERGGVGQETQYF.